The T cell receptor beta chain under discussion was sequenced for a study of blood T cell repertoires in COVID-19. Whole-study context: COVID-19 samples, acute and convalescent, were from the United States, Italy and Spain. PBMCs, B-cell-depleted T cells, or T cells were the source of the cDNA or gDNA that made up the material.

The CDR3 is 16 amino acids. The germline gives CDR1 SGHVS, CDR2 FQNEAQ. The trim removed 3 bases at V and 5 bases at J, leaving 9 bases unmatched. Per the original methods: Estimation of nucleated cell counts was performed using reference gene primer amplification. TCRdb's copy holds only in-frame clones and misses some; the assay was immunoSEQ multiplex PCR. V and J calls and clone size are those listed in that table; D and trimming were worked out from the DNA. The data hold about 140,000 clones, with approximately 80% observed a single time. The chain recombines TRBV7-8 with TRBJ2-5; 10 nucleotides agree with TRBD2. The TCR comes from a man aged 50 to 59 with acute or convalescent COVID-19. The sequencing sample was made of peripheral blood. The CDR3 DNA follows: TGTGCCAGCAGCTTTAGGGCTAGCGGGGGACAGGAGACCCAGTACTTC. Its protein product is CASSFRASGGQETQYF.